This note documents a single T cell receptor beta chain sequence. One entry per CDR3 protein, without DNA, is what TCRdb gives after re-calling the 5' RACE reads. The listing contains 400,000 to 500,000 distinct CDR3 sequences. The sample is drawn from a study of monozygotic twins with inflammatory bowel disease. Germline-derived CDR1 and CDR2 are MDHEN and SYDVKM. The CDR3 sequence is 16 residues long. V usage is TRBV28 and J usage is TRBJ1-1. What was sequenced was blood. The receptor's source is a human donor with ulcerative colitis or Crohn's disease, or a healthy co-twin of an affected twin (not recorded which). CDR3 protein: CASSRIPGRMNTEAFF.